The 19 T cell receptor beta chains presented below share a single source sample, sequenced in a study of cytomegalovirus exposure and HLA in healthy donors. A multiplex PCR was run with 60 Vbeta primers and 13 Jbeta primers. The repertoire was sequenced with immunoSEQ multiplex PCR; TCRdb's copy has only in-frame clones and lacks some. The sample yields about 98,000 clones, under 70% seen once. Sequenced material: PBMCs. All receptors come from a man aged 50 to 60 in good health and CMV-seronegative.

This chain connects TRBV27 to TRBJ2-5; maybe TRBD2 (7 bases). The CDR3 contains 12 residues. Germline-derived CDR1 and CDR2 are MNHEY and SMNVEV (reference sequence). V lost 0 bases, J lost 10 bases, and 9 bases lay in between. The CDR3 DNA follows: TGTGCCAGCAGTTTATCAGGGGGGGGCCAGTACTTC. Translation gives CASSLSGGGQYF.

The rearrangement links TRBV7-2 to TRBJ1-1; 7 bases map to TRBD1. There are 16 residues in the CDR3. Germline assignment: CDR1 SGHTA and CDR2 FQGNSA. After removal of 2 bases from V and 5 bases from J, the junction contained 11 bases not matched to a gene. DNA of the CDR3: TGTGCCAGCAGCTTATCAGGGGGTTGGGCGAGGACTGAAGCTTTCTTT. This codes for CASSLSGGWARTEAFF.

The chain uses TRBV18 and TRBJ2-7; 10 bases line up with TRBD2. The CDR3 sequence is 15 residues long. Germline assignment: CDR1 KGHSH and CDR2 LQKENI. After removal of 1 base from V and 5 bases from J, the junction contained 5 bases not matched to a gene. CDR3 bases: TGTGCCAGCTCACCACGGCCCAGCGGGAGGGACGAGCAGTACTTC. Protein product: CASSPRPSGRDEQYF.

The chain couples TRBV19 to TRBJ1-5; 8 bases map to TRBD1. Germline assignment: CDR1 LNHDA and CDR2 SQIVND (reference sequence). The ends lost 1 base at V and 0 bases at J; junction bases unmatched: 2. The CDR3 covers 16 residues. The CDR3: CASSIGTGYSNQPQHF. For the CDR3, the DNA is TGTGCCAGTAGTATAGGGACAGGGTATAGCAATCAGCCCCAGCATTTT.

The chain has TRBV14 and TRBJ1-4; D is possibly TRBD1 (6 bases). V was shortened by 1 base and J by 3 bases, with 9 bases between the two germline ends. Germline V lookup: CDR1 SGHDN, CDR2 FVKESK. This CDR3 contains 15 residues. Here the CDR3 reads CASSQVRGPNEKLFF. The CDR3 DNA follows: TGTGCCAGCAGCCAAGTCAGGGGCCCTAATGAAAAACTGTTTTTT.

The chain links TRBV4-3 to TRBJ2-1; 11 bases are shared with TRBD2. The V gene end was trimmed by 0 bases and the J gene end by 5 bases; junction bases not matched to a gene: 3. This CDR3 is 16 amino acids long. The germline gives CDR1 LGHNA, CDR2 YSLEER. The CDR3 protein is CASSQDPSGGHNEQFF. CDR3 nucleotide sequence: TGCGCCAGCAGCCAAGACCCTAGCGGGGGGCACAATGAGCAGTTCTTC.

The chain has TRBV5-4 and TRBJ2-1; 10 bases fit TRBD1. V shed 5 bases, J shed 8 bases, and the junction held 4 bases outside the gene matches. The CDR3 is made up of 13 amino acids. From germline, CDR1 is SGHNT and CDR2 YYREEE (reference sequence). CDR3 sequence: CASRRDRGDEQFF. In DNA form, the CDR3 reads TGTGCCAGCAGAAGGGACAGGGGCGATGAGCAGTTCTTC.

This clone was recorded a few times. The rearrangement joins TRBV2 to TRBJ1-2, with TRBD1 as a possible D gene (5 bases). Germline V lookup: CDR1 SNHLY, CDR2 FYNNEI. V lost 3 bases to trimming and J lost 7 bases, with 12 bases between them. This CDR3 is 13 amino acids long. CDR3 sequence: CASSESRGSGYTF. The DNA of the CDR3 is TGTGCCAGCAGTGAGTCGCGGGGCTCTGGCTACACCTTC.

The gene calls are TRBV10-3 and TRBJ2-7; 12 nucleotides agree with TRBD2. CDR1 ENHRY and CDR2 SYGVKD come from the germline V gene. The CDR3 extends over 19 amino acids. Trimming removed 0 bases from V and 1 base from J; junction bases left unmatched: 10. CDR3 in amino acids: CAISESTRLAGGKSYEQYF. In nucleotides, the CDR3 is TGTGCCATCAGTGAGTCGACTCGGCTAGCGGGAGGGAAATCCTACGAGCAGTACTTC.

Here the CDR3 DNA reads TGTGCCAGCAGCCAAGGAACGGGACAGGGCTATGGCTACACCTTC. Its protein is CASSQGTGQGYGYTF. V and J are TRBV14 and TRBJ1-2, with 9 bases identical to TRBD1. In germline, CDR1 is SGHDN, CDR2 FVKESK. V dropped 1 base and J dropped 4; count of bases not matched to a gene: 4. This CDR3 is built from 15 residues.

This clone was observed a few times. This chain uses TRBV29-1 with TRBJ2-1; D is perhaps TRBD1 (5 bases). CDR1 and CDR2 from the germline V gene are SQVTM and ANQGSEA. V lost 3 bases and J 2 bases, leaving 14 bases between the germline ends. The CDR3 length is 15 residues. Here the CDR3 reads CSVEEPTVTYNEQFF. The CDR3 region has the DNA TGCAGCGTTGAGGAGCCGACAGTTACCTACAATGAGCAGTTCTTC.

This clone has only a few counts. V usage is TRBV10-3 and J usage is TRBJ2-1; 11 bases are a match to TRBD2. The V gene's germline CDR1 is ENHRY and CDR2 SYGVKD. This CDR3 has 16 amino acids. V shed 4 bases, J shed 9 bases, and the junction held 11 bases outside the gene matches. CDR3 in DNA: TGTGCCATCAGTGGAATTAGCGGGGGGGCAGGCGGTGAGCAGTTCTTC. Amino acids: CAISGISGGAGGEQFF.

This CDR3 reads CASSRGGELETQYF. CDR3 sequence (DNA): TGTGCCAGCAGCCGGGGGGGAGAGTTAGAGACCCAGTACTTC. The chain carries TRBV9 and TRBJ2-5, with 8 bases lining up with TRBD2. Germline assignment: CDR1 SGDLS and CDR2 YYNGEE. The CDR3 is 14 residues long. J was trimmed by 4 bases and V by 4 bases; bases with no gene match: 6.

This chain uses TRBV7-9 with TRBJ2-7, with D tentatively TRBD1 (5 bases). The germline V and J ends were trimmed by 2 bases and 4 bases, with 15 bases remaining between them. Germline V lookup: CDR1 SEHNR, CDR2 FQNEAQ (reference sequence). This CDR3 spans 15 amino acids. The chain's CDR3 is CASSLRASQVYEQYF. The DNA of the CDR3 is TGTGCCAGCAGCTTAAGGGCCTCACAGGTGTACGAGCAGTACTTC.

The chain joins TRBV27 to TRBJ2-1, with 13 bases aligning to TRBD2. Germline assignment: CDR1 MNHEY and CDR2 SMNVEV (reference sequence). With V trimmed by 4 bases and J by 4 bases, 16 bases remained unmatched. This CDR3 has 20 amino acids. As DNA, the CDR3 is TGTGCCAGCAGTTCCCGATCAACCGCACGGACTAGCGGGAGATACAATGAGCAGTTCTTC. Translation: CASSSRSTARTSGRYNEQFF.

The rearrangement joins TRBV7-9 to TRBJ1-2; D not resolved. The CDR3 loop spans 16 amino acids. Germline CDR1 reads SEHNR; CDR2 reads FQNEAQ (reference sequence). V gave up 0 bases and J gave up 1 base, with 12 bases separating them. The CDR3 sequence: CASSLATAGVNYGYTF. Written as DNA, the CDR3 is TGTGCCAGCAGCTTAGCTACCGCGGGAGTTAACTATGGCTACACCTTC.

The chain is built from TRBV9 and TRBJ2-3, with 9 nucleotides matching TRBD1. Germline V gene lookup returns CDR1 SGDLS and CDR2 YYNGEE. V shed 3 bases and J 4 bases; nucleotides not matched to a gene: 6. The CDR3 consists of 15 residues. The CDR3 nucleotides are TGTGCCAGCAGCGGACAGGACAGGGGTGCAGATACGCAGTATTTT. This encodes CASSGQDRGADTQYF.

The J gene is TRBJ1-1, the V gene TRBV27; D ambiguous. The CDR3 consists of 13 residues. CDR1 is MNHEY, CDR2 SMNVEV, per germline (reference sequence). V lost 10 bases and J lost 1, with 13 bases in between. CDR3 amino acids: CATRGSGNTEAFF. The CDR3 DNA sequence: TGTGCCACCCGGGGATCGGGGAACACTGAAGCTTTCTTT.

J is TRBJ2-1 and V is TRBV7-2; 8 bases agree with TRBD2. J lost 0 bases, V lost 5 bases, and 3 bases had no gene match. Germline V lookup: CDR1 SGHTA, CDR2 FQGNSA. There are 15 residues in the CDR3. The CDR3 nucleotides read TGTGCCAGCAGCGTTAGCGGGGCCTCCTACAATGAGCAGTTCTTC. It translates to CASSVSGASYNEQFF.